The present T cell receptor (beta chain) was sequenced within a study of T cells after yellow fever vaccination. Points from the study as a whole: From the bulk population, abundant clonotypes could contaminate and appear within FACS-sorted repertoires. Though it reached lower strength, the secondary response hit its peak faster, day 5 versus 15.

In germline, CDR1 is SGHNT, CDR2 YYREEE (reference sequence). The CDR3 is 15 residues long. Losses at the gene ends were 4 bases for V and 5 bases for J; bases not matched to a gene: 3. Conversion of TCR transcripts into cDNA relied on 5'RACE template switching, which added a universal primer site and UMIs. TCRdb redid the calling of the 5' RACE reads with MiXCR, one entry per CDR3 protein. The table shows just over 300,000 distinct CDR3 sequences, with more than 3% occurring only once. This clonotype was seen a handful of times. The antigen is unknown. The V call is TRBV5-4, the J call TRBJ2-2; 12 bases match TRBD2. The sample here was PBMCs, taken on the day of the yellow fever booster vaccination. This clonotype was sampled from a man aged 18 to 30 who received the YFV17D yellow fever vaccine. Here the CDR3 DNA reads TGTGCCAGCAGCCGGACTAGCGGGGAGACCGGGGAGCTGTTTTTT. The encoded protein is CASSRTSGETGELFF. Using reference TRBV5-4 and TRBJ2-2 for the parts outside the CDR3, the full variable domain is ETGVTQSPTHLIKTRGQQVTLRCSSQSGHNTVSWYQQALGQGPQFIFQYYREEENGRGNFPPRFSGLQFPNYSSELNVNALELDDSALYLCASSRTSGETGELFFGEGSRLTVL.